The 29 T cell receptor beta chains below all came from one sample that was sequenced in a study of human T cells and chemical hapten exposure. The sample's time point: patch test 3, about 24 weeks after DPC sensitization. Treatment given: therapeutic diphenylcyclopropenone sensitization with weekly scalp DPC. TCRdb fed the RACE reads into MiXCR, producing one record per CDR3 protein. The sample lists 150,000 to 200,000 distinct CDR3 sequences, 24% occurring once. The input for sequencing was whole blood, taken in connection with sensitization to the hapten diphenylcyclopropenone (DPC). The origin of the receptors is a woman aged 40 to 50 with alopecia areata. Some clones in this sample may be carry-over from other donors' samples.

The chain joins TRBV5-6 to TRBJ2-1; 7 bases align to TRBD2. There are 16 residues in the CDR3. Germline V gives CDR1 SGHDT, CDR2 YYEEEE. The ends lost 3 bases at V and 3 bases at J; junction bases unmatched: 9. The CDR3 coding sequence is TGTGCCAGCAGCTCGGTTAGGACTAGGGACTACAATGAGCAGTTCTTC. This translates into CASSSVRTRDYNEQFF. The full variable domain, with the rest looked up from reference TRBV5-6 and TRBJ2-1, is DAGVTQSPTHLIKTRGQQVTLRCSPKSGHDTVSWYQQALGQGPQFIFQYYEEEERQRGNFPDRFSGHQFPNYSSELNVNALLLGDSALYLCASSSVRTRDYNEQFFGPGTRLTVL.

This clonotype was found a few times. The J gene is TRBJ2-3, the V gene TRBV28; 12 bases match TRBD2. Germline V gene lookup returns CDR1 MDHEN and CDR2 SYDVKM. CDR3 size: 16 residues. Germline trimming cut 5 bases from V and 2 bases from J; bases unmatched to any gene: 5. As DNA, the CDR3 is TGTGCCAGCAGTACCGGGACTAGCGGGCCCACAGATACGCAGTATTTT. It specifies CASSTGTSGPTDTQYF.

This clonotype was picked up a small number of times. V gene TRBV7-2 combines with J gene TRBJ1-2; D unresolved. The germline gives CDR1 SGHTA, CDR2 FQGNSA. V shed 1 base and J shed 4 bases, with 13 bases lying between them. This CDR3 spans 15 amino acids. The CDR3 bases are TGTGCCAGCAGCTTAGAGCTGGACCCAGGCTATGGCTACACCTTC. Translated: CASSLELDPGYGYTF.

This clonotype has only a few counts. The chain couples TRBV25-1 to TRBJ2-1; 11 bases are a match to TRBD2. From germline, CDR1 is MGHDK and CDR2 SYGVNS. The CDR3 contains 13 residues. The J segment lost 6 bases and the V segment lost 6 bases, leaving 1 base of the junction unmatched. CDR3 sequence (DNA): TGTGCCAGCAGGACTAGCGGGATCAATGAGCAGTTCTTC. This sequence encodes CASRTSGINEQFF. Complete variable domain (other parts from reference TRBV25-1 and TRBJ2-1): EADIYQTPRYLVIGTGKKITLECSQTMGHDKMYWYQQDPGMELHLIHYSYGVNSTEKGDLSSESTVSRIRTEHFPLTLESARPSHTSQYLCASRTSGINEQFFGPGTRLTVL.

This clonotype was seen only a few times. The chain combines TRBV27 with TRBJ2-1; the D gene is possibly TRBD2 (5 bases). Per the germline V gene, CDR1 is MNHEY and CDR2 is SMNVEV (reference sequence). Trimming stripped 5 bases from V and 14 bases from J, with 19 bases between. The CDR3 has 13 residues. The CDR3 DNA follows: TGTGCCAGCAGTAAAGACGCTAGCACGGGAAAGTTCTTC. Translated, it gives CASSKDASTGKFF.

The chain carries TRBV14 and TRBJ1-4; no definite D call. This CDR3 spans 17 amino acids. The V end lost 0 bases, the J end lost 5 bases, and 16 bases lay between the germline ends. Germline loops: CDR1 SGHDN, CDR2 FVKESK. In nucleotides, the CDR3 is TGTGCCAGCAGCCAAGATATATCGATCCCCATAAATGAAAAACTGTTTTTT. Its protein is CASSQDISIPINEKLFF.

This chain links TRBV18 with TRBJ2-1; 12 nucleotides line up with TRBD2. The CDR3 is made up of 17 amino acids. Germline trimming cut 4 bases from V and 3 bases from J; bases unmatched to any gene: 7. Germline assignment: CDR1 KGHSH and CDR2 LQKENI. The CDR3 sequence is CASSQSLGLAGYNEQFF. In DNA, the CDR3 is TGTGCCAGCTCACAGAGCTTGGGACTAGCGGGCTACAATGAGCAGTTCTTC.

Note on this clonotype: One end of the junction fails to match germline, which may point to a read error. The chain joins TRBV5-1 to TRBJ2-3; D is possibly TRBD2 (6 bases). This CDR3 has 14 residues. From germline, CDR1 is SGHRS and CDR2 YFSETQ. CDR3 region: CASRLGGDTDTQYF. The DNA for the CDR3 is TGCGCCAGCAGATTGGGAGGAGACACAGATACGCAGTATTTT.

A few counts support this clonotype. The rearrangement uses TRBV20-1 and TRBJ1-2; 12 bases are a match to TRBD1. The germline V gene encodes CDR1 DFQATT and CDR2 SNEGSKA (reference sequence). The CDR3 consists of 14 residues. V shed 7 bases, J shed 4 bases, and the junction held 7 bases outside the gene matches. Here the CDR3 DNA reads TGCAGTGGGGGACAGGGGGCTCTTAGCTATGGCTACACCTTC. As protein: CSGGQGALSYGYTF.

In its sample, this clonotype was seen a few times. The rearrangement links TRBV28 to TRBJ1-3, with D tentatively TRBD1 (6 bases). The germline gives CDR1 MDHEN, CDR2 SYDVKM. Trimming took off 8 bases at V and 0 bases at J, with 11 bases between the two ends. This CDR3 region has 14 residues. In nucleotides, the CDR3 is TGTGCCAGCGAGGACAGCAACTCTGGAAACACCATATATTTT. Its translation: CASEDSNSGNTIYF.

This clonotype was seen only a few times. J is TRBJ2-7 and V is TRBV4-2, with D possibly matching TRBD1 (5 bases). Germline assignment: CDR1 LGHNA and CDR2 YNFKEQ. The V gene lost 2 bases and the J gene lost 0 bases, with 14 bases spanning the gap. The CDR3 runs 16 residues. CDR3 region: CASSQQAYDSSYEQYF. The CDR3 DNA follows: TGTGCCAGCAGCCAACAAGCGTATGACAGCTCCTACGAGCAGTACTTC.

V is TRBV20-1 and J is TRBJ2-3; maybe TRBD2 (6 bases). Germline V gene data show CDR1 as DFQATT and CDR2 as SNEGSKA (reference sequence). The ends were cut back, 5 bases at V and 0 bases at J, with 15 bases in the middle. The CDR3 consists of 15 residues. Written as DNA, the CDR3 is TGCAGTGCTGGAGGCGGGGCTATAAGCACAGATACGCAGTATTTT. Residues: CSAGGGAISTDTQYF.

This clonotype was picked up many times. The rearrangement uses TRBV5-1 and TRBJ2-2; D not certain. Per the germline V gene, CDR1 is SGHRS and CDR2 is YFSETQ. V shed 5 bases and J shed 4 bases, with 12 bases lying between them. The CDR3 is 14 residues long. CDR3 DNA: TGCGCCAGCAGTCGTCCTGACCTCACCGGGGAGCTGTTTTTT. This gives the protein CASSRPDLTGELFF.

CDR3 loop: CATSDSRMAGNTEAFF. The CDR3 bases are TGTGCCACCAGTGATTCGCGGATGGCGGGGAACACTGAAGCTTTCTTT. The V call is TRBV24-1, the J call TRBJ1-1, with D hard to call. The CDR3 spans 16 residues. Germline V gene lookup returns CDR1 KGHDR and CDR2 SFDVKD. Deletions cut 2 bases from V and 1 base from J, with 13 bases between.

The V gene is TRBV20-1, the J gene TRBJ2-7; D gene uncertain. CDR3 length: 11 residues. V dropped 6 bases and J dropped 3 bases, with 9 bases sitting between them. CDR1 is DFQATT and CDR2 is SNEGSKA in the germline V gene (reference sequence). The CDR3 coding sequence is TGCAGTGCCCACTCGGACTACGAGCAGTACTTC. Translated: CSAHSDYEQYF.

This clonotype was seen a handful of times. The chain has TRBV28 and TRBJ1-2, with D uncertain. The CDR3 is 14 amino acids. V lost 2 bases and J lost 8, with 15 bases in between. Germline CDR1 reads MDHEN; CDR2 reads SYDVKM. Here the CDR3 reads CASSLAGNPGGYTF. CDR3 in DNA: TGTGCCAGCAGTTTAGCTGGAAACCCAGGCGGCTACACCTTC.

This clonotype has a handful of counts. V and J are TRBV10-3 and TRBJ2-1; a weak D match, TRBD2 (5 bases). The CDR3 contains 16 residues. Trimming stripped 0 bases from V and 2 bases from J, with 11 bases between. Germline V gene lookup returns CDR1 ENHRY and CDR2 SYGVKD. The CDR3 region is CAISESVGLPYNEQFF. The DNA for the CDR3 is TGTGCCATCAGTGAGTCGGTAGGACTTCCCTACAATGAGCAGTTCTTC.

This clonotype was observed many times. The chain recombines TRBV28 with TRBJ2-7; 7 positions agree with TRBD1. Germline V CDR1 and CDR2: MDHEN, SYDVKM. J gave up 4 bases and V 3 bases, and 3 bases lay outside the gene matches. This CDR3 is 13 amino acids long. The CDR3, as DNA: TGTGCCAGCAGTTTTCGACAGGGTTACGAGCAGTACTTC. Amino acids: CASSFRQGYEQYF.

The table lists this clonotype with a few counts. V and J are TRBV10-3 and TRBJ1-4; D remains ambiguous. Looked up from germline, CDR1 is ENHRY and CDR2 is SYGVKD. The CDR3 contains 13 residues. Trimming stripped 0 bases from V and 8 bases from J, with 7 bases between. The CDR3 bases are TGTGCCATCAGTGAGTCGAAAGGGGAAAAACTGTTTTTT. It is translated as CAISESKGEKLFF.

V and J are TRBV5-1 and TRBJ2-1, with 10 bases matching TRBD1. V was pared by 4 bases and J by 11 bases, with 3 bases of the junction left unmatched. This CDR3 spans 12 amino acids. The germline CDR1 and CDR2 sequences are SGHRS and YFSETQ. The CDR3 DNA reads as TGCGCCAGCAGCGAGGGACAGGGGAAGCAGTTCTTC. Its translation is CASSEGQGKQFF.

CDR3 protein: CASSLAGPPLHF. DNA for the CDR3: TGTGCCAGCAGCTTAGCGGGGCCACCCCTCCACTTT. The gene calls are TRBV7-9 and TRBJ1-6, with D perhaps TRBD1 (5 bases). The CDR3 has 12 amino acids. V lost 0 bases and J lost 11, with 5 bases in between. Germline V CDR1 and CDR2: SEHNR, FQNEAQ (reference sequence).

This clonotype came up many times. This rearrangement joins TRBV29-1 to TRBJ2-7, with a possible D match to TRBD1 (6 bases). The CDR3 loop spans 12 amino acids. Germline loops: CDR1 SQVTM, CDR2 ANQGSEA. Trimming pared 3 bases from V and 5 bases from J, leaving 11 bases between. The CDR3 spells CSVDTAGDEQYF. CDR3 bases: TGCAGCGTTGATACCGCAGGGGACGAGCAGTACTTC.

This clonotype was observed a few times. The CDR3 nucleotides are TGTGCCAGCAGTTACGTGGGGCAGTACGAGCAGTACTTC. Amino acids: CASSYVGQYEQYF. This chain connects TRBV6-2 or TRBV6-3 to TRBJ2-7; possibly TRBD1 for D (5 bases). The CDR3 covers 13 residues. The V end lost 2 bases, the J end lost 4 bases, and 9 bases lay between the germline ends. Germline loops: CDR1 MNHEY, CDR2 SVGEGT.

This clonotype occurred many times. The chain links TRBV4-2 to TRBJ1-2; 8 bases fit TRBD1. Germline V gene lookup returns CDR1 LGHNA and CDR2 YNFKEQ. The V gene end was trimmed by 2 bases and the J gene end by 7 bases; junction bases not matched to a gene: 9. There are 15 residues in the CDR3. Here the CDR3 DNA reads TGTGCCAGCAGCCAACCCGCGACAGGGGCGGGTGGCTACACCTTC. This encodes CASSQPATGAGGYTF.

This clonotype has just a few counts. The chain carries TRBV10-3 and TRBJ2-2; 7 bases fit TRBD2. In germline, CDR1 is ENHRY, CDR2 SYGVKD. V was clipped by 6 bases and J by 0 bases; unmatched bases: 4. The CDR3 has 15 residues. CDR3 nucleotide sequence: TGTGCCATCAGGAGTCGGGGGGCGAACACCGGGGAGCTGTTTTTT. This gives the protein CAIRSRGANTGELFF.

Of note for this clonotype: One junction end disagrees with the germline gene, perhaps due to a read error. V and J are TRBV4-2 and TRBJ2-1; TRBD2 matches 8 bases. There are 13 residues in the CDR3. Germline CDR1 reads LGHNA; CDR2 reads YNFKEQ. The CDR3 region is CASSLSVAGGQSF. The CDR3 nucleotides read TGTGCCAGCAGTCTGTCCGTGGCGGGAGGACAGTCCTTC.

The V gene is TRBV4-2, the J gene TRBJ1-6; 9 nucleotides agree with TRBD1. Trimming removed 4 bases from V and 10 bases from J; junction bases left unmatched: 5. This CDR3 region has 14 residues. Germline V gene lookup returns CDR1 LGHNA and CDR2 YNFKEQ. DNA for the CDR3: TGTGCCAGCAGCCCCGGACAGGGGATCTCACCCCTCCACTTT. It is translated as CASSPGQGISPLHF.

This chain joins TRBV6-5 and TRBJ2-7; TRBD1 might be the D (5 bases). The ends were cut back, 0 bases at V and 3 bases at J, with 18 bases in the middle. Germline CDR1 is MNHEY and CDR2 is SVGAGI. This CDR3 has 17 residues. The chain's CDR3 is CASSYSPPPAGHYEQYF. The CDR3 nucleotides are TGTGCCAGCAGTTACTCCCCTCCCCCCGCAGGGCACTACGAGCAGTACTTC.

This chain links TRBV7-2 with TRBJ2-3, with 11 bases identical to TRBD1. Trimming at V came to 4 bases and at J to 4 bases, leaving 10 bases not matched to a gene. Germline CDR1 and CDR2: SGHTA and FQGNSA. This CDR3 region has 17 residues. The CDR3 here is CASSSHRRTGGPDTQYF. CDR3 nucleotide sequence: TGTGCCAGCAGCTCGCACCGACGGACAGGGGGCCCAGATACGCAGTATTTT.